This T cell receptor beta chain was profiled in a study of shared clonotypes between healthy human individuals. Overall study context: Each donor had three CD4 naive, three CD4 memory, two CD8 naive and one CD8 memory plate. General study points: Depth of sequencing was expected to influence donor clonotype sharing. Around 4.7% of naive CD4 clonotypes were shared across a few donors. Few donors restricted represented genetic and exposure-history diversity.

In the case of this clone: Its matching antigen is unknown.

Profiled with immunoSEQ multiplex PCR; TCRdb holds only in-frame clones, not every one. The table lists roughly 760,000 clones, roughly 70% of them singletons. CDR1 and CDR2 (germline): LNHDA, SQIVND (reference sequence). There are 15 residues in the CDR3. Between the trimmed V and J ends, which lost 5 bases and 0 bases, there was a span of 11 bases. The V call is TRBV19, the J call TRBJ1-5, with D perhaps TRBD1 (6 bases). The sample taken for sequencing was memory CD4+ T cells sorted from blood. Documented subset: CD45RA-negative fraction. The TCR originated in a woman aged 30 to 39 in good health. Here the CDR3 DNA reads TGTGCCAGTAGTTACAGGGCGGATAGCAATCAGCCCCAGCATTTT. Translated, it gives CASSYRADSNQPQHF. Supplemented by reference TRBV19 and TRBJ1-5, the full variable domain reads DGGITQSPKYLFRKEGQNVTLSCEQNLNHDAMYWYRQDPGQGLRLIYYSQIVNDFQKGDIAEGYSVSREKKESFPLTVTSAQKNPTAFYLCASSYRADSNQPQHFGDGTRLSIL.